The rows below give T cell receptor beta chains drawn from one sample of a study of beta chain features in type 1 diabetes. The data were produced by immunoSEQ multiplex PCR, yet TCRdb's version contains in-frame clones alone and is incomplete. The sample shows 200,000 to 250,000 clones, 9.6% of them seen only once. Sequenced sample: naive CD4+ T cells from blood. All receptors derive from a woman under 30 in good health. Each CDR3 is given with its conserved first and last residue. A D gene is named only where the DNA matches it firmly. The size of a clone is reported for some rows only, either as once, few or many, or as a class for expanded clones.

>TRBV5-1|15|-|TRBJ2-5|-
TGCGCCAGCAGCTTCGGGGGACGGCCCCAAGAGACCCAGTACTTC
CASSFGGRPQETQYF
>TRBV11-2|13|-|TRBJ1-5|-
TGTGCCAGCAGCGGACAGTGGCGACAGCCCCAGCATTTT
CASSGQWRQPQHF
>TRBV15|13|-|TRBJ2-5|few
TGTGCCACCAGCAGAGTGAACAGAGAGACCCAGTACTTC
CATSRVNRETQYF
>TRBV7-9|13|-|TRBJ1-5|few
TGTGCCAGCAGCCCAAATAGCAATCAGCCCCAGCATTTT
CASSPNSNQPQHF
>TRBV20-1|11|-|TRBJ1-1|few
TGCAGTGCTAGAGAGACTACTGAAGCTTTCTTT
CSARETTEAFF
>TRBV7-9|14|-|TRBJ2-3|many
TGTGCCAGCAGCTTAGGGGCCGGGGCAGATACGCAGTATTTT
CASSLGAGADTQYF
>TRBV4-1|16|TRBD2|TRBJ2-2|few
TGCGCCAGCAGCCAAGCACTAGCGGGGCACACCGGGGAGCTGTTTTTT
CASSQALAGHTGELFF
>TRBV18|18|TRBD2|TRBJ2-1|-
TGTGCCAGCTCACCCATGACTAGCGGGGGGTCCTCCTACAATGAGCAGTTCTTC
CASSPMTSGGSSYNEQFF
>TRBV19|14|TRBD2|TRBJ2-3|few
TGTGCCAGTAGTCAGAGCGGGGGAACGGATACGCAGTATTTT
CASSQSGGTDTQYF
>TRBV4-1|17|TRBD1|TRBJ2-2|-
TGCGCCAGCAGCCAAGATCGCCGGACAGGGAACACCGGGGAGCTGTTTTTT
CASSQDRRTGNTGELFF
>TRBV4-1|13|-|TRBJ2-5|few
TGCGCCAGCAGCCCCCAATACCAAGAGACCCAGTACTTC
CASSPQYQETQYF
>TRBV9|16|-|TRBJ2-3|-
TGTGCCAGCAGCGTAGCGGCGGGGCCAAACACAGATACGCAGTATTTT
CASSVAAGPNTDTQYF
>TRBV5-1|13|-|TRBJ1-4|-
TGCGCCAGCAGATACGGACTGAATGAAAAACTGTTTTTT
CASRYGLNEKLFF
>TRBV30|15|TRBD2|TRBJ2-7|-
TGTGCCTGGAGTGTACGGCTAGCGGGAACCTACGAGCAGTACTTC
CAWSVRLAGTYEQYF
>TRBV4-1|19|-|TRBJ2-7|-
TGCGCCAGCAGCCAAGAGGTGCCCGGCGTCCTGGAGTGGTCCTACGAGCAGTACTTC
CASSQEVPGVLEWSYEQYF
>TRBV30|18|TRBD1|TRBJ1-6|-
TGTGCCTGGATCAGACAGGGGGGACCGAGCTCCTATAATTCACCCCTCCACTTT
CAWIRQGGPSSYNSPLHF
>TRBV2|15|TRBD1|TRBJ2-5|-
TGTGCCAGCAGTGAAGCGGCAGGGGGCCAAGAGACCCAGTACTTC
CASSEAAGGQETQYF
>TRBV27|16|TRBD1|TRBJ2-1|-
TGTGCCAGCAGTGGGTACGGGACAGGGGGTAGCAATGAGCAGTTCTTC
CASSGYGTGGSNEQFF
>TRBV30|14|-|TRBJ1-3|-
TGTGCCTGGAGCGACAGCTACTCTGGAAACACCATATATTTT
CAWSDSYSGNTIYF
>TRBV30|15|-|TRBJ2-2|-
TGTGCCTGGAGAGCCTTGGGGCCGATCACCGGGGAGCTGTTTTTT
CAWRALGPITGELFF
>TRBV27|14|TRBD1|TRBJ2-7|-
TGTGCCAGCAGTCAGGGACAGGAGACCACTTTTCAGTACTTC
CASSQGQETTFQYF
>TRBV9|16|-|TRBJ2-1|-
TGTGCCAGCAGCGTTGAAAGCGCTAGCTCCTACAATGAGCAGTTCTTC
CASSVESASSYNEQFF
>TRBV5-8|13|-|TRBJ1-1|-
TGTGCCAGCAGCTTGGCCTCGGACAGTGAAGCTTTCTTT
CASSLASDSEAFF
>TRBV5-1|14|TRBD1|TRBJ1-1|few
TGCGCCAGCAGCTCGGGACAGCTGAACACTGAAGCTTTCTTT
CASSSGQLNTEAFF
>TRBV27|20|TRBD2|TRBJ2-1|-
TGTGCCAGCAGACCCCTCGGACTAGCGGCTTCTCGACGTACCTACAATGAGCAGTTCTTC
CASRPLGLAASRRTYNEQFF
>TRBV30|15|-|TRBJ1-6|few
TGTGCCTGGAGTAGGAGGGGATCCTATAATTCACCCCTCCACTTT
CAWSRRGSYNSPLHF
>TRBV6-5|15|TRBD1|TRBJ2-7|few
TGTGCCAGCAGTTACTCGGGACAGGGGGGAAACGAGCAGTACTTC
CASSYSGQGGNEQYF
>TRBV29-1|11|-|TRBJ1-1|-
TGCAGCGTCCGGACCGGGGCTGAAGCTTTCTTT
CSVRTGAEAFF
>TRBV6-1|13|-|TRBJ1-5|few
TGTGCCAGCAGGGACGGACAGCATCAGCCCCAGCATTTT
CASRDGQHQPQHF
>TRBV5-1|18|TRBD1|TRBJ2-4|few
TGCGCCAGCAGCGCAGGGACAGAGGGGCGCCCCGCCAAAAACATTCAGTACTTC
CASSAGTEGRPAKNIQYF
>TRBV7-9|15|TRBD1|TRBJ1-2|-
TGTGCCAGCAGCCCGACAGGGGGCCGAGACTATGGCTACACCTTC
CASSPTGGRDYGYTF
>TRBV27|16|TRBD1|TRBJ2-5|few
TGTGCCAGCATCCGGGACAGACCTGGGACAGGGGGGACCCAGTACTTC
CASIRDRPGTGGTQYF
>TRBV4-1|15|-|TRBJ2-7|-
TGCGCCAGCAGCCATCAGGGACAAGCCTCCTACGAGCAGTACTTC
CASSHQGQASYEQYF
>TRBV10-3|12|-|TRBJ2-5|few
TGTGCCATCAGCAGCAGGGGAGAGACCCAGTACTTC
CAISSRGETQYF
>TRBV2|14|TRBD1|TRBJ1-1|-
TGTGCCAGCAGCGCCGGGACAGGGTGGACTGAAGCTTTCTTT
CASSAGTGWTEAFF
>TRBV10-2|15|TRBD2|TRBJ2-7|-
TGCGCCAGCAGGGCGACTAGCGGGGGGCCTTACGAGCAGTACTTC
CASRATSGGPYEQYF
>TRBV14|19|TRBD2|TRBJ2-1|few
TGTGCCAGCAGCCCCGTCCCGGGACTAGCGGGGGGGGCTAGCAATGAGCAGTTCTTC
CASSPVPGLAGGASNEQFF
>TRBV19|16|TRBD1|TRBJ1-2|-
TGTGCCAGTAGTCCCCTGGACAGGGGAACGTCGGATGGCTACACCTTC
CASSPLDRGTSDGYTF
>TRBV27|17|-|TRBJ2-1|-
TGTGCCAGCAGTTTCGATTCTAGCAGTTGGGGCTACAATGAGCAGTTCTTC
CASSFDSSSWGYNEQFF
>TRBV2|14|-|TRBJ1-5|few
TGTGCCAGCAGTGACTGGCAGGGGAATCAGCCCCAGCATTTT
CASSDWQGNQPQHF
>TRBV7-9|11|-|TRBJ2-7|few
TGTGCCAGCAGCCCTCTGGCCGAGCAGTACTTC
CASSPLAEQYF
>TRBV5-4|16|TRBD2|TRBJ2-2|few
TGTGCCAGCAGCCAGGCAACTAGCGGGGGATCCGGGGAGCTGTTTTTT
CASSQATSGGSGELFF
>TRBV21-1|16|-|TRBJ1-5|-
TGTGCCAGCAGCTTAAACCCAAGGGGGTTAGGTCAGCCCCAGCATTTT
CASSLNPRGLGQPQHF
>TRBV19|15|-|TRBJ1-6|few
TGTGCCAGTAGTATGACAGTCTCCTATAATTCACCCCTCCACTTT
CASSMTVSYNSPLHF
>TRBV30|18|TRBD1|TRBJ1-5|few
TGTGCCTGGAGTGCGGGACAGGGGCTTTTATGGACCAATCAGCCCCAGCATTTT
CAWSAGQGLLWTNQPQHF
>TRBV18|15|-|TRBJ2-7|few
TGTGCCAGCTCACCGGAGTTCGAGACGACCTACGAGCAGTACTTC
CASSPEFETTYEQYF
>TRBV29-1|15|-|TRBJ1-1|few
TGCAGCGTTGAATCACAAATAATAGGGGGAGCTGAAGCTTTCTTT
CSVESQIIGGAEAFF
>TRBV18|15|-|TRBJ2-1|few
TGTGCCAGCTCTAGGGACATTCGGGGATACAATGAGCAGTTCTTC
CASSRDIRGYNEQFF
>TRBV2|14|-|TRBJ1-2|few
TGTGCCAGCATAGAGGCCCCCGGAAGGTATGGCTACACCTTC
CASIEAPGRYGYTF
>TRBV7-8|16|TRBD1|TRBJ2-3|-
TGTGCCAGCAGCCCAAGGAGGGACAGGGCCGTAGATACGCAGTATTTT
CASSPRRDRAVDTQYF